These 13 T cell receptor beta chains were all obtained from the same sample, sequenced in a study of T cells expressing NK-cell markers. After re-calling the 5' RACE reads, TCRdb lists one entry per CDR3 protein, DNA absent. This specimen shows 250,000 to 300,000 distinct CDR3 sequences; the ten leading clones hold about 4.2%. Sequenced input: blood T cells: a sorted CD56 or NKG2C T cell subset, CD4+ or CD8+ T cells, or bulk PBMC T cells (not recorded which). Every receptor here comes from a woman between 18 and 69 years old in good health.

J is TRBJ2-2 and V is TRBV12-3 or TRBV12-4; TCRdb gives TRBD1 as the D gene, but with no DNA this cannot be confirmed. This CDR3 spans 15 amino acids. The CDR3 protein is CASSRRQGNTGELFF.

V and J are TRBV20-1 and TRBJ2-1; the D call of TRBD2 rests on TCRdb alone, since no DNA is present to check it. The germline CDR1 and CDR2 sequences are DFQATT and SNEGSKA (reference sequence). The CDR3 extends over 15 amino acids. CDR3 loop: CSARVAGKSYNEQFF.

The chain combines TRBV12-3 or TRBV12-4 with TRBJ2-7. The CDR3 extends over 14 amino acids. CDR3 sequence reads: CASSGSGYSYEQYF.

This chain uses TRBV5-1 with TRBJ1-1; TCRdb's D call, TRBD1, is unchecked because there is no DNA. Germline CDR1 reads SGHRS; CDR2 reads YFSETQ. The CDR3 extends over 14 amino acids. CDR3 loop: CASSLRQGTTEAFF.

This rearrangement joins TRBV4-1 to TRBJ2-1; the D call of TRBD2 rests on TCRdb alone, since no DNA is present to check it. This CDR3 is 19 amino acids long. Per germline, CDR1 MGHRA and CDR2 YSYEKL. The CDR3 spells CASSQYALKASGAANEQFF.

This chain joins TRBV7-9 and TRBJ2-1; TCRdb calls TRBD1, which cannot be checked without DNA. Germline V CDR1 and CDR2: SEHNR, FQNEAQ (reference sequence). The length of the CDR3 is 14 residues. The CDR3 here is CASSLEGTGVEQFF. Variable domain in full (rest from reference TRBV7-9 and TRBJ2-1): DTGVSQNPRHKITKRGQNVTFRCDPISEHNRLYWYRQTLGQGPEFLTYFQNEAQLEKSRLLSDRFSAERPKGSFSTLEIQRTEQGDSAMYLCASSLEGTGVEQFFGPGTRLTVL.

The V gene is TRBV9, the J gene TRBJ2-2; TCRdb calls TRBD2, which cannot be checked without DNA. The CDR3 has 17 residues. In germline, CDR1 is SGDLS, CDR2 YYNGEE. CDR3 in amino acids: CASSVGGTSGNTGELFF.

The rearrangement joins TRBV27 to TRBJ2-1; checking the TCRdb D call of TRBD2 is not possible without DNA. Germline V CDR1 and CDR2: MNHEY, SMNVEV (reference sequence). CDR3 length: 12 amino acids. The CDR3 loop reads CASREPGRKQFF.

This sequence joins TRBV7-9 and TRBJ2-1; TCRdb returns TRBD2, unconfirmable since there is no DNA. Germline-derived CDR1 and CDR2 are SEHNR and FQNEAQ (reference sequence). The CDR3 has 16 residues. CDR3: CASSLEWASGTHEQFF.

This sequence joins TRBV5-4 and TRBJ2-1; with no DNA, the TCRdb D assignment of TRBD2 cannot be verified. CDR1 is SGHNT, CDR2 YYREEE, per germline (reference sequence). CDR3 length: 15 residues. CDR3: CASSFAGLRDNEQFF.

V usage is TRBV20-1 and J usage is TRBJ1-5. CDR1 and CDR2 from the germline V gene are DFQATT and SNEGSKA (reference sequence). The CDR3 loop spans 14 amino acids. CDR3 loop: CSARDVGSSWDQHF.

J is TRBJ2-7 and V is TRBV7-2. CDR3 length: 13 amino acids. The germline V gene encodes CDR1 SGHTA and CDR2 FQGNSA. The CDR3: CASSLAWALEQYF.

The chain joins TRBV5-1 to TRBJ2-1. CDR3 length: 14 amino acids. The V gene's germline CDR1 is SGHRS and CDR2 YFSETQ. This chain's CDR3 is CASSLPSAYNEQFF.